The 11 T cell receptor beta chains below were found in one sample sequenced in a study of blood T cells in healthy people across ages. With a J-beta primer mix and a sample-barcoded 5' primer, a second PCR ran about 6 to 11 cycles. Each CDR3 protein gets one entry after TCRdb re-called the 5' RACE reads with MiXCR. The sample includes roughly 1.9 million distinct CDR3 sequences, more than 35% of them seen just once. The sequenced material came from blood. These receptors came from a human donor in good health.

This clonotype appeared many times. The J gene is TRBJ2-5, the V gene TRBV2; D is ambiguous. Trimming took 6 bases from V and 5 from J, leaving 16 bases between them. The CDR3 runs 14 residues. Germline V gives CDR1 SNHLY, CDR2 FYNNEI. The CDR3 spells CASSKYLDVETQYF. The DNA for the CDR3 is TGTGCCAGCAGCAAATACCTCGACGTCGAGACCCAGTACTTC.

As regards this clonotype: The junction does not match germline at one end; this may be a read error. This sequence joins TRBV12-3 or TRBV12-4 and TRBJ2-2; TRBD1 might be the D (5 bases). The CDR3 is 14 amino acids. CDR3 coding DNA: TGTACCAGCAGTTTACAGGTCCACACCGGGGAGCTGTTTTTT. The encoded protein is CTSSLQVHTGELFF.

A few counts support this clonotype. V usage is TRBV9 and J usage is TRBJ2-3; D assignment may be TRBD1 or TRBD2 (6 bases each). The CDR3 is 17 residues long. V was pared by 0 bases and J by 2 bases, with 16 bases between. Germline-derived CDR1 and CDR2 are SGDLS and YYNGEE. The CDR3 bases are TGTGCCAGCAGCGTAGAGGGGGGTTCACTCATCACAGATACGCAGTATTTT. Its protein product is CASSVEGGSLITDTQYF.

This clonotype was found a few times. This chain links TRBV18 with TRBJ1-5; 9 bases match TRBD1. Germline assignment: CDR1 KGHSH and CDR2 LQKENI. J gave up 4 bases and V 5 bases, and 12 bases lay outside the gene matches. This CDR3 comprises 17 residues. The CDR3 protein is CASSTGTPGQGNQPQHF. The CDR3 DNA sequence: TGTGCCAGCTCAACAGGGACCCCGGGACAGGGAAATCAGCCCCAGCATTTT.

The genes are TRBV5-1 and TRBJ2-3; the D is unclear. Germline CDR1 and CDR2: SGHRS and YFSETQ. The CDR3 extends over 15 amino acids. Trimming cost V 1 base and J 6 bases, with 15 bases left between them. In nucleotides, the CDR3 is TGCGCCAGCAGCTTGAGTGAGGTAGTGGGCGATACGCAGTATTTT. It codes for CASSLSEVVGDTQYF.

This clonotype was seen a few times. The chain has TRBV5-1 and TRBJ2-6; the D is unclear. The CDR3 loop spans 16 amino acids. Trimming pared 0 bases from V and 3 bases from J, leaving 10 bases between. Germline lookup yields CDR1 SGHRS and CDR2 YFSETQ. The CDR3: CASSLALGIGANVLTF. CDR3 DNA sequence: TGCGCCAGCAGCTTGGCCTTAGGGATTGGGGCCAACGTCCTGACTTTC.

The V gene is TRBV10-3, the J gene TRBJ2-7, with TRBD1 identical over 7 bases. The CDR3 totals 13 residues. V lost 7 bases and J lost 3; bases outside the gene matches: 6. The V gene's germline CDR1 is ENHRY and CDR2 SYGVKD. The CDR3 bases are TGTGCCATCAAATTCGGGACAGTCTACGAGCAGTACTTC. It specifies CAIKFGTVYEQYF.

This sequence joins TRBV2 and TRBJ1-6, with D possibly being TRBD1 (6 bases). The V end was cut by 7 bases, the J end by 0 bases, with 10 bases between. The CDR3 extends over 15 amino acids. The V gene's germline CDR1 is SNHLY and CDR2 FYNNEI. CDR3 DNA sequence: TGTGCCAGCATCGGACAGAGCTCCTATAATTCACCCCTCCACTTT. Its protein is CASIGQSSYNSPLHF. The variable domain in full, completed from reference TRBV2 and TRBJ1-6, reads EPEVTQTPSHQVTQMGQEVILRCVPISNHLYFYWYRQILGQKVEFLVSFYNNEISEKSEIFDDQFSVERPDGSNFTLKIRSTKLEDSAMYFCASIGQSSYNSPLHFGNGTRLTVT.

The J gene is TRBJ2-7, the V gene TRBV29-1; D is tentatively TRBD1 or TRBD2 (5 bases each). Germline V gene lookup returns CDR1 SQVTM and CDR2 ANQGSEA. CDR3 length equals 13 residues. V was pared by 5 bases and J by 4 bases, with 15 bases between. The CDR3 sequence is CSVYLGTRYEQYF. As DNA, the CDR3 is TGCAGCGTTTACTTGGGGACGAGGTACGAGCAGTACTTC.

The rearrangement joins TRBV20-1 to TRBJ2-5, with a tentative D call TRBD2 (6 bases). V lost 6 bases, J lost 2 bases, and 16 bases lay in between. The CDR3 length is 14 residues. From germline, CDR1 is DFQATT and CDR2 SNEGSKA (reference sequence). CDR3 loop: CSAQTGRGQETQYF. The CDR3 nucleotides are TGCAGTGCCCAAACGGGACGGGGGCAAGAGACCCAGTACTTC.

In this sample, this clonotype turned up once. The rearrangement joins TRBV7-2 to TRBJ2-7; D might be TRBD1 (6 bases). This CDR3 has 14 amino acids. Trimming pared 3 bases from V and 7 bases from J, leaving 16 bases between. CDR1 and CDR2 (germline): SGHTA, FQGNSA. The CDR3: CASSLRVTGREQYF. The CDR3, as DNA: TGTGCCAGCAGCTTGAGGGTGACAGGACGGGAGCAGTACTTC.